A selection of T cell receptor beta chains follows, all from one sample in a study of response to subunit inactivated influenza vaccine. Each CDR3 protein gets one entry after TCRdb re-called the RT-PCR reads with MiXCR. The sample holds about 570,000 distinct CDR3 sequences; roughly 10% are singletons and the top ten take about 10%. This sample was also put to use in a study of T cells expressing NK-cell markers.

Sequences were derived from PBMCs from blood, sampled on the day of vaccination. These receptors were collected from a man aged 50 to 60 who received an inactivated influenza vaccine. Each CDR3 is given with its conserved first and last residue. D genes are given only for firm matches. Expanded clones get a size class; other rows say once, few or many, or leave the size out.

d_call	j_call	v_call	clone_size	cdr3_aa	cdr3_nt
.	TRBJ2-1	TRBV4-3	.	CASSQVLGLANEQFF	TGCGCCAGCAGCCAGGTACTAGGTCTGGCTAATGAGCAGTTCTTC
TRBD1	TRBJ2-7	TRBV20-1	few	CSARAPGQGPAYEQYF	TGCAGTGCTAGAGCCCCGGGACAGGGGCCCGCCTACGAGCAGTACTTC
.	TRBJ2-1	TRBV29-1	few	CSGGTTSYNEQFF	TGCAGCGGGGGGACCACCTCCTACAATGAGCAGTTCTTC
.	TRBJ2-5	TRBV11-2	.	CASSLDTAGGTQYF	TGTGCCAGCAGCTTAGATACGGCCGGGGGGACCCAGTACTTC
TRBD2	TRBJ2-1	TRBV20-1	.	CSARETSGGEQFF	TGCAGTGCTAGAGAAACTAGCGGGGGCGAGCAGTTCTTC
TRBD2	TRBJ2-1	TRBV20-1	.	CSWEAGLANRNEQFF	TGCAGTTGGGAGGCCGGACTAGCAAATAGGAATGAGCAGTTCTTC
TRBD1	TRBJ2-7	TRBV18	.	CASSRLQGAPYEQYF	TGTGCCAGCTCACGCTTACAGGGGGCGCCTTACGAGCAGTACTTC
.	TRBJ2-7	TRBV29-1	.	CSAWFEGQQYF	TGCAGCGCGTGGTTCGAGGGACAGCAGTACTTC
TRBD2	TRBJ2-3	TRBV28	.	CASSSTSASTDTQYF	TGTGCCAGCAGCTCTACTAGCGCCAGCACAGATACGCAGTATTTT
.	TRBJ2-7	TRBV3-1	.	CASSHRPRSYEQYF	TGTGCCAGCAGCCACCGACCGCGGTCCTACGAGCAGTACTTC
TRBD2	TRBJ2-1	TRBV14	many	CASTGRRGGYNEQFF	TGTGCCAGCACCGGGAGGCGGGGAGGTTACAATGAGCAGTTCTTC
.	TRBJ1-1	TRBV5-1	.	CASVSQENTEAFF	TGCGCCAGCGTCTCACAGGAAAACACTGAAGCTTTCTTT
TRBD1	TRBJ2-2	TRBV12-3/TRBV12-4	many	CASSDRGNTGELFF	TGTGCCAGCAGCGACAGGGGAAACACCGGGGAGCTGTTTTTT
.	TRBJ2-7	TRBV7-6	few	CASSLGSPGHEQYF	TGTGCCAGCAGCTTAGGAAGTCCAGGGCACGAGCAGTACTTC
.	TRBJ2-7	TRBV6-5	few	CASSYGQETGYEQYF	TGTGCCAGCAGTTACGGGCAGGAAACGGGCTACGAGCAGTACTTC
TRBD1	TRBJ2-7	TRBV7-2	once	CASSLNRGTGDSYEQYF	TGTGCCAGCAGCTTAAACCGGGGGACAGGGGATTCCTACGAGCAGTACTTC
TRBD2	TRBJ2-3	TRBV12-3/TRBV12-4	.	CASRGLAGVSDTQYF	TGTGCCAGCAGAGGACTAGCGGGAGTTTCAGATACGCAGTATTTT
.	TRBJ2-1	TRBV29-1	many	CSVEGFGVIYNEQFF	TGCAGCGTTGAGGGTTTTGGGGTTATCTACAATGAGCAGTTCTTC
TRBD2	TRBJ2-1	TRBV7-9	many	CASSPTLAGAYNEQFF	TGTGCCAGCAGCCCCACGCTAGCGGGAGCCTACAATGAGCAGTTCTTC
TRBD1	TRBJ2-5	TRBV6-1	.	CASRVPGQGGQETQYF	TGTGCCAGCAGAGTCCCGGGACAGGGGGGCCAAGAGACCCAGTACTTC
TRBD1	TRBJ2-5	TRBV5-1	few	CASNPGQGETQYF	TGCGCCAGCAACCCTGGACAGGGTGAGACCCAGTACTTC
TRBD2	TRBJ2-1	TRBV9	few	CASSVRDYAGEYNEQFF	TGTGCCAGCAGCGTAAGGGACTACGCGGGAGAGTACAATGAGCAGTTCTTC
TRBD1	TRBJ1-1	TRBV20-1	few	CSARTPGQGYTEAFF	TGCAGTGCTAGAACACCGGGACAGGGATACACTGAAGCTTTCTTT
.	TRBJ2-5	TRBV7-2	.	CASSLTGAEETQYF	TGTGCCAGCAGCTTAACGGGGGCGGAGGAGACCCAGTACTTC
.	TRBJ1-5	TRBV6-5	few	CASSFLGVGQPQHF	TGTGCCAGCAGTTTCTTGGGGGTTGGTCAGCCCCAGCATTTT
TRBD1	TRBJ2-2	TRBV5-1	.	CARPGTDPTGELFF	TGCGCCAGACCCGGGACAGATCCCACCGGGGAGCTGTTTTTT
TRBD2	TRBJ2-2	TRBV2	.	CASILGRATGELFF	TGTGCCAGCATTTTAGGGAGGGCCACCGGGGAGCTGTTTTTT
TRBD2	TRBJ2-7	TRBV5-1	.	CASSLQRGAAYEQYF	TGCGCCAGCAGCTTGCAGCGGGGGGCCGCCTACGAGCAGTACTTC
TRBD1	TRBJ2-1	TRBV4-2	few	CASSQEQGAGAGNEQFF	TGTGCCAGCAGCCAAGAACAGGGGGCAGGGGCGGGTAATGAGCAGTTCTTC
.	TRBJ1-3	TRBV12-3/TRBV12-4	.	CASSLMHRNTIYF	TGTGCCAGCAGTTTAATGCACCGAAACACCATATATTTT
.	TRBJ2-5	TRBV24-1	few	CATSVGGQETQYF	TGTGCCACCAGTGTCGGGGGACAGGAGACCCAGTACTTC
.	TRBJ2-1	TRBV9	many	CASSVASGYNEQFF	TGTGCCAGCAGCGTAGCGTCGGGGTACAATGAGCAGTTCTTC
.	TRBJ1-1	TRBV12-3/TRBV12-4	.	CASTRRQGRTEAFF	TGTGCCAGCACCCGGCGGCAGGGACGGACTGAAGCTTTCTTT
.	TRBJ2-7	TRBV6-5	few	CASSRGPGEQYF	TGTGCCAGTTCCCGGGGGCCTGGGGAGCAGTACTTC
TRBD1	TRBJ1-5	TRBV25-1	many	CASSGTGFGQPQHF	TGTGCCAGCAGTGGGACAGGGTTCGGTCAGCCCCAGCATTTT
TRBD2	TRBJ2-4	TRBV15	.	CATSLYTSGGAGTKNIQYF	TGTGCCACCAGCTTATACACTAGCGGGGGGGCCGGGACCAAAAACATTCAGTACTTC
TRBD2	TRBJ2-3	TRBV20-1	few	CSARDNGGAGFGTDTQYF	TGCAGTGCTAGAGATAACGGGGGGGCCGGGTTTGGCACAGATACGCAGTATTTT
TRBD1	TRBJ2-5	TRBV4-1	few	CASSQVGWTGQETQYF	TGCGCCAGCAGCCAAGTCGGTTGGACAGGGCAAGAGACCCAGTACTTC
TRBD1	TRBJ2-4	TRBV4-1	.	CASSQHDRANIQYF	TGCGCCAGCAGCCAACACGACAGGGCCAACATTCAGTACTTC
TRBD1	TRBJ1-5	TRBV6-5	many	CASSYDRGNQPQHF	TGTGCCAGCAGTTACGACAGGGGCAATCAGCCCCAGCATTTT
TRBD2	TRBJ2-5	TRBV11-2	.	CASSSLGLAGIKQETQYF	TGTGCCAGCAGCTCATTAGGGCTAGCGGGCATCAAACAAGAGACCCAGTACTTC
TRBD2	TRBJ2-5	TRBV15	.	CATSRASGGSETQYF	TGTGCCACCAGCAGAGCTAGCGGGGGGTCTGAGACCCAGTACTTC
.	TRBJ1-1	TRBV24-1	few	CATSGEGGTEAFF	TGTGCCACCAGTGGAGAAGGGGGCACTGAAGCTTTCTTT
.	TRBJ1-4	TRBV28	.	CASSSTGSNEKLFF	TGTGCCAGCAGTTCTACAGGGTCTAATGAAAAACTGTTTTTT
TRBD1	TRBJ2-4	TRBV18	once	CASSPTGDAKNIQYF	TGTGCCAGCTCACCGACAGGGGACGCCAAAAACATTCAGTACTTC